This TCR beta chain was recorded in a study of control samples from healthy donors and cancer patients. The data were produced by immunoSEQ multiplex PCR, yet TCRdb's version contains in-frame clones alone and is incomplete. The profile shows 150,000 to 200,000 clones, more than 85% of them singletons. V shed 0 bases and J shed 4 bases, with 13 bases lying between them. There are 17 residues in the CDR3. Germline V gene sequence: CDR1 LGHDT, CDR2 YNNKEL (reference sequence). Sequencing was carried out using blood. The source of this sequence is a woman aged 40 to 50 in good health. The gene calls are TRBV3-1 (or the pseudogene TRBV3-2) and TRBJ1-6; TRBD1 might be the D (5 bases). The CDR3 DNA sequence: TGTGCCAGCAGCCAAGACCCAACGGGGGGATATAATTCACCCCTCCACTTT. Its protein is CASSQDPTGGYNSPLHF.